These 24 T cell receptor beta chains were sequenced from one sample in a study of CXCR3-negative and CXCR3-positive naive CD8 T cells. The study, taken as a whole, reports: CXCR3-negative naive cells had less hydrophobic TRB CDR3s than did CXCR3-positive naive cells.

UMI-labeled 5' RACE TRB cDNA libraries were prepared from the cells. Reanalyzing the 5' RACE reads, TCRdb keeps one entry per CDR3 protein, without DNA. The sample has about 50,000 distinct CDR3 sequences. The antigens these receptors bind are not known. The specimen sequenced was naive CXCR3+ CD8+ T cells from blood. Documented subset: CD45RO-CCR7+CD27+CD95- naive CD8+ T cells expressing CXCR3 (TNR3+). These receptors all stem from a human donor in good health. Some clones in this sample may be carry-over from other donors' samples.

The genes are TRBV29-1 and TRBJ2-2. Germline CDR1 and CDR2: SQVTM and ANQGSEA. This CDR3 region has 12 residues. CDR3 amino acids: CSVGWVSGELFF.

The chain links TRBV2 to TRBJ2-7. Germline CDR1 is SNHLY and CDR2 is FYNNEI. The CDR3 consists of 11 residues. The CDR3 reads CASKNTYEQYF.

The chain joins TRBV6-4 to TRBJ2-2. The CDR3 runs to 14 residues. Germline-derived CDR1 and CDR2 are MRHNA and SNTAGT. CDR3 amino acids: CASSDSVGTGELFF.

The rearrangement uses TRBV7-9 and TRBJ2-7; the D call of TRBD1 rests on TCRdb alone, since no DNA is present to check it. This CDR3 contains 16 residues. CDR1 is SEHNR and CDR2 is FQNEAQ in the germline V gene (reference sequence). The CDR3 is CASSSPWDRDSYEQYF.

This chain links TRBV12-3 or TRBV12-4 with TRBJ2-5; TCRdb outputs TRBD1, but without DNA this stays unchecked. This CDR3 spans 15 amino acids. The CDR3 spells CASSLALAGEETQYF.

V and J are TRBV12-3 or TRBV12-4 and TRBJ1-2. The CDR3 is 13 residues long. The CDR3 protein is CASSLAEGNGYTF.

The genes are TRBV5-1 and TRBJ2-1; the TCRdb call, TRBD2, lacks DNA for checking. This CDR3 has 18 amino acids. Germline V gene lookup returns CDR1 SGHRS and CDR2 YFSETQ. The chain's CDR3 is CASSHPRGRIAGYNEQFF.

V usage is TRBV12-5 and J usage is TRBJ2-1. The CDR3 extends over 14 amino acids. CDR1 is LGHNT and CDR2 is FRNRAP in the germline V gene. CDR3 residues: CASGLALAGHEQFF. Filled out from reference TRBV12-5 and TRBJ2-1, the complete variable domain reads DARVTQTPRHKVTEMGQEVTMRCQPILGHNTVFWYRQTMMQGLELLAYFRNRAPLDDSGMPKDRFSAEMPDATLATLKIQPSEPRDSAVYFCASGLALAGHEQFFGPGTRLTVL.

The chain links TRBV12-3 or TRBV12-4 to TRBJ2-5; the D call of TRBD1 rests on TCRdb alone, since no DNA is present to check it. The CDR3 covers 15 residues. CDR3 sequence reads: CASSFWGDSMETQYF.

The chain is built from TRBV6-2 or TRBV6-3 and TRBJ2-3. The germline V gene has CDR1 MNHEY and CDR2 SVGEGT. The CDR3 is 13 residues long. CDR3 loop: CASSWAPTDTQYF.

The genes are TRBV28 and TRBJ1-1; TCRdb designates TRBD1, a call that cannot be tested without DNA. Germline V gene lookup returns CDR1 MDHEN and CDR2 SYDVKM. This CDR3 region has 15 residues. CDR3 protein: CASSLRGRSGTEAFF.

The rearrangement links TRBV4-2 to TRBJ1-6. This CDR3 has 11 amino acids. The V gene's germline CDR1 is LGHNA and CDR2 YNFKEQ. The chain's CDR3 is CASSQGTSLHF.

This chain uses TRBV20-1 with TRBJ2-7; TCRdb reports TRBD1, a call that lacks DNA to check it against. The CDR3 is 17 residues long. Germline-derived CDR1 and CDR2 are DFQATT and SNEGSKA (reference sequence). The CDR3 reads CSARDLAGARPPYEQYF.

This chain joins TRBV20-1 and TRBJ1-5. CDR3 length: 14 residues. Germline assignment: CDR1 DFQATT and CDR2 SNEGSKA (reference sequence). CDR3 amino acids: CSVERRNSNQPQHF.

The chain is built from TRBV28 and TRBJ2-5; absent DNA, TCRdb's TRBD2 call cannot be checked. The CDR3 runs to 11 residues. Germline-derived CDR1 and CDR2 are MDHEN and SYDVKM. The chain's CDR3 is CASRRGETQYF.

The V call is TRBV28, the J call TRBJ2-3; TCRdb proposes TRBD1, but this gene call is untestable without DNA. The CDR3 sequence is 16 residues long. Germline-derived CDR1 and CDR2 are MDHEN and SYDVKM. The CDR3 is CASSPRQETSTDTQYF.

The chain combines TRBV25-1 with TRBJ1-1; checking the TCRdb D call of TRBD1 is not possible without DNA. This CDR3 spans 15 amino acids. Germline V gene sequence: CDR1 MGHDK, CDR2 SYGVNS. CDR3: CASIAWTGTSTEAFF.

This chain links TRBV7-9 with TRBJ2-1; TCRdb calls TRBD2, which cannot be checked without DNA. There are 14 residues in the CDR3. Germline assignment: CDR1 SEHNR and CDR2 FQNEAQ (reference sequence). CDR3 residues: CASKTSGLNNEQFF.

The chain uses TRBV29-1 and TRBJ2-2; lacking DNA, the TRBD2 call made by TCRdb goes unchecked. Germline lookup yields CDR1 SQVTM and CDR2 ANQGSEA. This CDR3 contains 15 residues. The CDR3 loop is CSVEKGGRNTGELFF.

The J gene is TRBJ1-3, the V gene TRBV11-2. Germline CDR1 SGHAT, CDR2 FQNNGV. This CDR3 region has 15 residues. Here the CDR3 reads CASTVFFSSGNTIYF.

This sequence joins TRBV7-2 and TRBJ2-2; the TCRdb D gene call, TRBD1, has no DNA to confirm it. The CDR3 has 15 residues. The germline CDR1 and CDR2 sequences are SGHTA and FQGNSA. CDR3 protein: CASSLYWTVTGELFF.

This chain uses TRBV5-1 with TRBJ2-2. Germline V gene data show CDR1 as SGHRS and CDR2 as YFSETQ. This CDR3 has 16 amino acids. The CDR3 sequence: CASSWGLGGDTGELFF.

V gene TRBV20-1 combines with J gene TRBJ2-1; there is no DNA to check the TCRdb D call of TRBD1. Germline CDR1 is DFQATT and CDR2 is SNEGSKA (reference sequence). This CDR3 is 15 amino acids long. CDR3 sequence: CSARGLLSFNDEQFF.

This chain joins TRBV19 and TRBJ1-5; TCRdb proposes TRBD1, but this gene call is untestable without DNA. This CDR3 spans 13 amino acids. Germline CDR1 reads LNHDA; CDR2 reads SQIVND (reference sequence). The CDR3 loop is CASSDEGDQPQHF.